This T cell receptor beta chain was retrieved from a study of blood T cells in healthy people across ages. The wider study: When template switching was applied, about one barcoded beta molecule was captured per two T cells.

Germline-derived CDR1 and CDR2 are DFQATT and SNEGSKA (reference sequence). This CDR3 is built from 8 residues. V was pared by 8 bases and J by 11 bases, with 8 bases between. This clonotype was seen more than once but under ten times. Its cognate antigen is unknown. Primers used in a second PCR of about 6 to 11 cycles were a sample-barcoded 5' primer and a J-beta primer mix. Each of the cDNA molecules was tagged by a template-switch adaptor with 12 random nucleotides. From the 5' RACE reads, TCRdb called clonotypes with MiXCR, one entry per CDR3 protein. This table holds about 1.5 million distinct CDR3 sequences, roughly 43% found once. Study results and limitations: The study found more naive CD4+ cells and higher diversity in long-lived than aged donors.

The gene calls are TRBV20-1 and TRBJ2-3; D is unresolved. The sequence came from a woman aged 18 to 35 in good health. The material sequenced was blood. The CDR3 sequence: CSTALQYF. Here the CDR3 DNA reads TGCAGTACGGCCTTGCAGTATTTT.